This T cell receptor beta chain came from a study of blood T cell repertoires in COVID-19. Study as a whole: Spain, Italy and the United States supplied samples that represented acute and convalescent COVID-19. Sources were T cells, B-cell-depleted T cells, or PBMCs; the material itself was cDNA or gDNA.

Original processing methods: Reference gene primers were amplified, and this amplification served to estimate nucleated cell counts. The assay was immunoSEQ multiplex PCR, and TCRdb's table has in-frame clones only and misses some. V and J calls and clone size are as listed in that table; D and trimming were resolved from the DNA. Of 95,000 to 110,000 clones listed, over 80% are singletons. Germline-derived CDR1 and CDR2 are LNHDA and SQIVND (reference sequence). This CDR3 is built from 16 residues. J lost 7 bases, V lost 7 bases, and 16 bases had no gene match. This clone was seen only once. Sequenced: peripheral blood. The chain links TRBV19 to TRBJ2-1; 7 bases agree with TRBD1. This TCR derives from a middle-aged man with acute or convalescent COVID-19. CDR3 coding DNA: TGTGCCAGTAACCCGGTCCGGGCAGGGGGTAGGAATGAGCAGTTCTTC. It specifies CASNPVRAGGRNEQFF.